This T cell receptor (beta chain) was found in a study of blood T cell repertoires in COVID-19. Germline loops: CDR1 LNHDA, CDR2 SQIVND (reference sequence). After removal of 2 bases from V and 4 bases from J, the junction contained 4 bases not matched to a gene. This CDR3 is 16 amino acids long. The count of this clone is one. Other DNA sequences from this sample encode an identical CDR3 as well. Generated by immunoSEQ multiplex PCR, the TCRdb table keeps only in-frame clones and is missing some. The sample consists of fewer than 350,000 clones, 75% to 90% of them appearing once. Participant-given clinical history determined each cohort assignment. Recovered Cohort 3 donors showed two negative PCRs, clearance, or symptom resolution.

This chain joins TRBV19 and TRBJ2-1; the match to TRBD2 covers 11 bases. This clonotype was obtained from a man in his 60s who had recovered from COVID-19. Sequencing was performed on PBMCs or T cells enriched from blood (not recorded which). The CDR3 bases are TGTGCCAGTAGTATAAGTAGCGGGAGGGCGTACAATGAGCAGTTCTTC. Its translation: CASSISSGRAYNEQFF. The whole variable domain, remainder taken from reference TRBV19 and TRBJ2-1, is DGGITQSPKYLFRKEGQNVTLSCEQNLNHDAMYWYRQDPGQGLRLIYYSQIVNDFQKGDIAEGYSVSREKKESFPLTVTSAQKNPTAFYLCASSISSGRAYNEQFFGPGTRLTVL.